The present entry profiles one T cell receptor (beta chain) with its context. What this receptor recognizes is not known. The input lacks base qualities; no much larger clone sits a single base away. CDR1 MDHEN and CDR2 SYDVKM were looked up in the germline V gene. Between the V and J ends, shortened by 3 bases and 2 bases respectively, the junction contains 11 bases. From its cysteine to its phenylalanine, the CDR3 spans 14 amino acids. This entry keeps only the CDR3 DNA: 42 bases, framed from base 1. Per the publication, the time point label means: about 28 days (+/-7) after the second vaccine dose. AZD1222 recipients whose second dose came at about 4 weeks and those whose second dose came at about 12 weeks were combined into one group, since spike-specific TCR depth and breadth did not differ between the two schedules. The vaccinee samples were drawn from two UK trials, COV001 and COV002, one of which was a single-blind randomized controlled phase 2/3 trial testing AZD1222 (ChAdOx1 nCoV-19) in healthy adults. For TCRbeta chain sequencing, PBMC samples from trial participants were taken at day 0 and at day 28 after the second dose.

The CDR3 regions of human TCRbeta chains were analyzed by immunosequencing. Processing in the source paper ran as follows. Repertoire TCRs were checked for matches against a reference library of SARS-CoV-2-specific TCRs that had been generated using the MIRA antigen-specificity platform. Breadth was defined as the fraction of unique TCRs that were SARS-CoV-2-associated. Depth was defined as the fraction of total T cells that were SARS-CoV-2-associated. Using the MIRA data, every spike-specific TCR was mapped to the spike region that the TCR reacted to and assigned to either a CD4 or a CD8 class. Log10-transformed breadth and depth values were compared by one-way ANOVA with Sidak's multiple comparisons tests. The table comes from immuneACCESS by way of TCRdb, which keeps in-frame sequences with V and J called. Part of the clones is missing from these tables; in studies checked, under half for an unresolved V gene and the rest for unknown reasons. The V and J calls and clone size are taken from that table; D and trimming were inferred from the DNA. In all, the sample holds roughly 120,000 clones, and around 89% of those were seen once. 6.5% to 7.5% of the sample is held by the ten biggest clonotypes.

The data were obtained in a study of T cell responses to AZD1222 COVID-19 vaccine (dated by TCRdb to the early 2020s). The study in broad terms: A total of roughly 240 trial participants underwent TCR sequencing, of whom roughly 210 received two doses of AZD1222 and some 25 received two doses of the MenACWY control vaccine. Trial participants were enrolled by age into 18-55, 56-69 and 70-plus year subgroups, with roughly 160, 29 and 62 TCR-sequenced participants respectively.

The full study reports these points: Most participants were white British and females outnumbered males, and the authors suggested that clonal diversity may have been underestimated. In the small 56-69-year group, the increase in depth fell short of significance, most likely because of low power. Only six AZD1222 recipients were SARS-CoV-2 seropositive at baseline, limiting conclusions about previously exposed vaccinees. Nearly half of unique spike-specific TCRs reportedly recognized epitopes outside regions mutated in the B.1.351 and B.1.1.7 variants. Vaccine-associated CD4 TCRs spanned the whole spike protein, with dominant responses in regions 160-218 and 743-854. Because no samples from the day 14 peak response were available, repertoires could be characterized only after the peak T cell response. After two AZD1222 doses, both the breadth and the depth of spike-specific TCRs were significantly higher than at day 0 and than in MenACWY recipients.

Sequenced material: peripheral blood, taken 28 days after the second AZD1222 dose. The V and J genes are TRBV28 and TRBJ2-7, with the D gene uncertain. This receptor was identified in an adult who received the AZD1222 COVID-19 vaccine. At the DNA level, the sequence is TGTGCCAGCAGTTTTTCTCCCCGGACCTACGAGCAGTACTTC. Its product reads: CASSFSPRTYEQYF.